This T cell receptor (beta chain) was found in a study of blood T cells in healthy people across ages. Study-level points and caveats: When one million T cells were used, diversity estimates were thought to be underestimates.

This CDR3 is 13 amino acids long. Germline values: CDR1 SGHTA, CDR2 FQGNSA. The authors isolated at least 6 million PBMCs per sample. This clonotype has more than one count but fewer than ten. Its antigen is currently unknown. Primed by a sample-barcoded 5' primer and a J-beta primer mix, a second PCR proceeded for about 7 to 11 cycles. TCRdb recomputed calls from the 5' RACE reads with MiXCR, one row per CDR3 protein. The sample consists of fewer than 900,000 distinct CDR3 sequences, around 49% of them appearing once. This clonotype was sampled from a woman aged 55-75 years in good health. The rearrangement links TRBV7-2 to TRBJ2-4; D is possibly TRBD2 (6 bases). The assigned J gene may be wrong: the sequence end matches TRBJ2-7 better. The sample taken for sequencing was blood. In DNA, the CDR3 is TGTGCCAGCAGCCCTGGGTTGGGAGGCGAGCAGTACTTC. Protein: CASSPGLGGEQYF.